The rows below give T cell receptor beta chains drawn from one sample of a study of blood T cell repertoires in COVID-19. Repertoires were generated with immunoSEQ multiplex PCR, while TCRdb's copy carries only in-frame clones and drops some. The data contain over 250,000 clones, approximately 85% of them seen just once; the ten biggest clones take up approximately 11%. What was sequenced was peripheral blood. The receptor set was obtained from a woman in her seventies with acute or convalescent COVID-19. The CDR3 runs from the conserved cysteine through the conserved F or W. The D gene is left open where the match is weak. Rows may omit the clone size; those that give it use once, few, many or a size class.

abundance	v_gene	j_gene	d_gene	CDR3aa	CDR3nt
once	TRBV7-2	TRBJ2-7	TRBD2	CASSSRGGGGPSSYEQYF	TGTGCCAGCAGCTCCCGGGGGGGCGGGGGCCCTAGCTCCTACGAGCAGTACTTC
NA	TRBV7-9	TRBJ2-1	TRBD1	CASSSGQGFYNEQFF	TGTGCCAGCAGTTCCGGACAGGGATTCTACAATGAGCAGTTCTTC
NA	TRBV5-1	TRBJ1-1	NA	CASSPGGGAPEAFF	TGCGCCAGCAGCCCCGGGGGGGGAGCCCCTGAAGCTTTCTTT
NA	TRBV2	TRBJ1-2	NA	CASTERGGDGYTF	TGTGCCAGTACTGAACGTGGTGGAGATGGCTACACCTTC
NA	TRBV7-9	TRBJ2-3	NA	CASSSLTGTDTQYF	TGTGCCAGCAGCTCCTTAACAGGGACAGATACGCAGTATTTT
NA	TRBV30	TRBJ2-3	TRBD2	CAWSTGGDTQYF	TGTGCCTGGTCTACGGGGGGGGATACGCAGTATTTT
NA	TRBV6-4	TRBJ2-2	TRBD1	CASRGQGTGELFF	TGTGCCAGCAGGGGACAGGGGACCGGGGAGCTGTTTTTT
NA	TRBV3-1/TRBV3-2	TRBJ1-2	TRBD1	CASSQGQTYGYTF	TGTGCCAGCAGCCAGGGACAGACTTATGGCTACACCTTC
NA	TRBV6-5	TRBJ1-1	NA	CASGSRGNTEAFF	TGTGCCAGCGGGAGCAGAGGGAACACTGAAGCTTTCTTT
NA	TRBV5-8	TRBJ1-4	NA	CASFIRGARYEKLFF	TGTGCCAGTTTCATTCGGGGGGCGCGTTATGAAAAACTGTTTTTT
NA	TRBV5-1	TRBJ1-1	NA	CASRRDAGEAFF	TGCGCCAGCAGGCGGGATGCAGGGGAAGCTTTCTTT
once	TRBV4-2	TRBJ1-5	TRBD1	CASSHPDRGDQPQHF	TGTGCCAGCAGCCATCCCGACAGGGGTGACCAGCCCCAGCATTTT
NA	TRBV6-5	TRBJ1-3	NA	CATWTAGNRNTIYF	TGTGCCACCTGGACCGCGGGGAATCGAAACACCATATATTTT
NA	TRBV5-1	TRBJ2-7	TRBD2	CASSFAPGASGVYEQYF	TGCGCCAGCAGCTTCGCCCCCGGCGCTAGCGGGGTTTACGAGCAGTACTTC
NA	TRBV7-2	TRBJ1-4	NA	CASSSQSSTNEKLFF	TGTGCCAGCAGCTCACAGAGTTCAACTAATGAAAAACTGTTTTTT
NA	TRBV5-6	TRBJ1-2	TRBD1	CASSRAQGAYGYTF	TGTGCCAGCAGCCGCGCACAGGGGGCGTATGGCTACACCTTC
NA	TRBV6-4	TRBJ2-3	NA	CASSPDLAGTTDTQYF	TGTGCCAGCAGTCCTGACCTAGCCGGAACCACAGATACGCAGTATTTT
NA	TRBV5-4	TRBJ2-3	NA	CASSWGRDSARNTQYF	TGTGCCAGCAGCTGGGGCCGGGACTCCGCACGAAATACGCAGTATTTT
NA	TRBV5-1	TRBJ2-5	TRBD1	CASSLSGTAKETQYF	TGCGCCAGCAGCTTGTCCGGGACAGCAAAAGAGACCCAGTACTTC
NA	TRBV5-1	TRBJ1-3	NA	CASSLQGSGDTIYF	TGCGCCAGCAGCTTGCAGGGAAGTGGGGACACCATATATTTT
NA	TRBV28	TRBJ2-5	NA	CASSEASVQETQYF	TGTGCCAGCAGCGAGGCCAGCGTTCAAGAGACCCAGTACTTC
NA	TRBV5-1	TRBJ1-1	NA	CASSLRGNTEAFF	TGCGCCAGCAGCTTGAGAGGGAACACTGAAGCTTTCTTT
NA	TRBV7-2	TRBJ1-6	NA	CASSLGPRANSPLHF	TGTGCCAGCAGCTTAGGGCCCAGGGCTAATTCACCCCTCCACTTT
once	TRBV5-8	TRBJ1-5	NA	CASSPDPRGPNQPQHF	TGTGCCAGCAGCCCGGACCCTAGGGGTCCCAATCAGCCCCAGCATTTT
NA	TRBV24-1	TRBJ1-2	NA	CATSAGHPAQGYTF	TGTGCCACCAGTGCTGGGCATCCCGCACAGGGCTACACCTTC
NA	TRBV6-1	TRBJ1-3	NA	CASSEAILVSGNTIYF	TGTGCCAGCAGTGAAGCGATCCTAGTCTCTGGAAACACCATATATTTT
once	TRBV2	TRBJ2-1	TRBD2	CASSARSGGIGGEQFF	TGTGCCAGCAGCGCCCGGTCGGGGGGGATAGGCGGTGAGCAGTTCTTC
few	TRBV9	TRBJ1-3	NA	CASSVRDSGNTIYF	TGTGCCAGCAGCGTCCGGGACTCTGGAAACACCATATATTTT
NA	TRBV12-5	TRBJ2-2	TRBD2	CASGGGVTGELFF	TGTGCTAGTGGCGGGGGGGTCACCGGGGAGCTGTTTTTT
NA	TRBV11-2	TRBJ1-4	TRBD1	CASSLQGQRVEKLFF	TGTGCCAGCAGCCTACAGGGACAGCGGGTTGAAAAACTGTTTTTT
once	TRBV18	TRBJ1-1	NA	CASSPWAELNTEAFF	TGTGCCAGCTCACCATGGGCCGAGCTGAACACTGAAGCTTTCTTT
NA	TRBV3-1/TRBV3-2	TRBJ1-1	NA	CASSQDSYRGEAFF	TGTGCCAGCAGCCAAGATTCTTATAGGGGGGAAGCTTTCTTT
NA	TRBV24-1	TRBJ2-7	NA	CATSDLREQYF	TGTGCCACCAGTGATCTCCGGGAGCAGTACTTC
NA	TRBV25-1	TRBJ1-2	NA	CASRAGANYGYTF	TGTGCCAGCAGAGCAGGCGCTAACTATGGCTACACCTTC
NA	TRBV27	TRBJ2-1	NA	CATSTGYNEQFF	TGTGCCACCAGTACAGGCTACAATGAGCAGTTCTTC
NA	TRBV5-6	TRBJ2-2	TRBD2	CASSSIVAGINTGELFF	TGTGCCAGCAGCTCGATCGTAGCGGGAATCAACACCGGGGAGCTGTTTTTT
NA	TRBV2	TRBJ1-6	NA	CASRGRQDNNSPLHF	TGTGCCAGCAGGGGAAGACAGGATAATAATTCACCCCTCCACTTT
NA	TRBV6-5	TRBJ1-6	NA	CATTGAVYNSPLHF	TGTGCCACCACTGGCGCGGTCTATAATTCACCCCTCCACTTT
NA	TRBV6-5	TRBJ2-3	TRBD2	CASSALLAGGDTQYF	TGTGCCAGCAGCGCGTTACTAGCGGGGGGAGATACGCAGTATTTT
NA	TRBV19	TRBJ1-1	NA	CASSRGNREAFF	TGTGCCAGTAGTAGGGGTAACAGGGAAGCTTTCTTT
NA	TRBV5-1	TRBJ2-3	NA	CASGQGSTDTQYF	TGCGCCAGCGGGCAGGGAAGTACAGATACGCAGTATTTT
NA	TRBV5-1	TRBJ2-6	TRBD1	CASSSQGTGANVLTF	TGCGCCAGCAGCTCACAGGGGACCGGGGCCAACGTCCTGACTTTC
NA	TRBV5-1	TRBJ2-1	NA	CASSSRGWDEQFF	TGCGCCAGCAGCTCCCGGGGGTGGGATGAGCAGTTCTTC
NA	TRBV5-3	TRBJ2-5	NA	CARSCRAAEETQYF	TGTGCCAGAAGCTGCCGAGCGGCCGAAGAGACCCAGTACTTC
NA	TRBV12-3/TRBV12-4	TRBJ1-2	NA	CASSFEGGYGYTF	TGTGCCAGCAGTTTTGAGGGCGGCTATGGCTACACCTTC
NA	TRBV9	TRBJ2-2	NA	CASSVGLNTGELFF	TGTGCCAGCAGCGTAGGACTAAACACCGGGGAGCTGTTTTTT
few	TRBV6-6	TRBJ1-5	TRBD1	CASSPNRGGNQPQHF	TGTGCCAGCAGCCCCAACAGGGGGGGAAATCAGCCCCAGCATTTT
NA	TRBV3-1/TRBV3-2	TRBJ2-1	NA	CASSPLRDSDNEQFF	TGTGCCAGCAGCCCCCTCCGGGACTCCGACAATGAGCAGTTCTTC
few	TRBV27	TRBJ1-2	TRBD1	CASKGADSYGYTF	TGTGCCAGCAAGGGGGCCGACAGCTATGGCTACACCTTC
few	TRBV7-2	TRBJ2-7	TRBD1	CASSLAGGGEQYF	TGTGCCAGCAGCTTAGCAGGGGGCGGCGAGCAGTACTTC
NA	TRBV6-6	TRBJ2-7	NA	CASSYSPQVSYEQYF	TGTGCCAGCAGTTACTCGCCACAGGTTTCCTACGAGCAGTACTTC
NA	TRBV6-6	TRBJ2-7	NA	CASSLGVYEQYF	TGTGCCAGCAGCCTCGGAGTTTACGAGCAGTACTTC
NA	TRBV6-6	TRBJ1-5	NA	CASSPGGVGNQPQHF	TGTGCCAGCAGTCCCGGCGGGGTCGGCAATCAGCCCCAGCATTTT